These T cell receptor beta chains were read from a single sample in a study of blood T cell repertoires in COVID-19. Sequencing was performed with immunoSEQ multiplex PCR; in TCRdb, only in-frame clones are kept and a portion is missing. The sample shows over 200,000 clones, over 75% of them seen only once. The source material was PBMCs or T cells enriched from blood (not recorded which). The receptors shown here come from a man aged 35 to 55 who had recovered from COVID-19. CDR3s include the opening cysteine and the closing phenylalanine or tryptophan. A D gene is named only where the DNA matches it firmly. Not every row has a clone size; where given, it reads once, few, many or a size class.

v_call: TRBV18
j_call: TRBJ1-5
clone_size: .
d_call: .
cdr3_aa: CASSRAGASQPQHF
cdr3_nt: TGTGCCAGCTCACGAGCGGGGGCAAGCCAGCCCCAGCATTTT

v_call: TRBV5-1
j_call: TRBJ2-5
clone_size: once
d_call: .
cdr3_aa: CASSLWLQETQYF
cdr3_nt: TGCGCCAGCAGCTTGTGGCTGCAAGAGACCCAGTACTTC

v_call: TRBV2
j_call: TRBJ2-2
clone_size: .
d_call: TRBD1
cdr3_aa: CASRGQGVTGELFF
cdr3_nt: TGTGCCAGCAGGGGACAGGGAGTCACCGGGGAGCTGTTTTTT

v_call: TRBV6-1
j_call: TRBJ1-2
clone_size: .
d_call: TRBD1
cdr3_aa: CASRDREGDGYTF
cdr3_nt: TGTGCCAGCAGGGACAGGGAAGGGGATGGCTACACCTTC

v_call: TRBV5-1
j_call: TRBJ1-1
clone_size: .
d_call: TRBD1
cdr3_aa: CASSLAGTGSNTEAFF
cdr3_nt: TGCGCCAGCAGCTTGGCTGGGACAGGGTCGAACACTGAAGCTTTCTTT

v_call: TRBV7-6
j_call: TRBJ2-7
clone_size: .
d_call: TRBD2
cdr3_aa: CASSLRGTSGTYEQYF
cdr3_nt: TGTGCCAGCAGCTTAAGGGGGACTAGCGGGACGTACGAGCAGTACTTC

v_call: TRBV3-1/TRBV3-2
j_call: TRBJ2-3
clone_size: .
d_call: TRBD2
cdr3_aa: CASSQRRGGSTDTQYF
cdr3_nt: TGTGCCAGCAGCCAGCGACGCGGGGGGAGCACAGATACGCAGTATTTT

v_call: TRBV7-9
j_call: TRBJ2-6
clone_size: once
d_call: .
cdr3_aa: CASSSIRAQSSGANVLTF
cdr3_nt: TGTGCCAGCAGCTCCATAAGAGCACAGAGCTCTGGGGCCAACGTCCTGACTTTC

v_call: TRBV19
j_call: TRBJ2-1
clone_size: .
d_call: TRBD2
cdr3_aa: CASSWTSGDNEQFF
cdr3_nt: TGTGCCAGTTCATGGACTAGCGGGGACAATGAGCAGTTCTTC

v_call: TRBV3-1/TRBV3-2
j_call: TRBJ2-3
clone_size: .
d_call: .
cdr3_aa: CASSPPGTSTDTQYF
cdr3_nt: TGTGCCAGCAGCCCCCCCGGGACTAGCACAGATACGCAGTATTTT

v_call: TRBV5-4
j_call: TRBJ1-1
clone_size: .
d_call: .
cdr3_aa: CASSLDRNTEAFF
cdr3_nt: TGTGCCAGCAGCTTGGACAGGAACACTGAAGCTTTCTTT

v_call: TRBV10-3
j_call: TRBJ2-6
clone_size: .
d_call: TRBD1
cdr3_aa: CATKGQGGSGANVLTF
cdr3_nt: TGTGCCACTAAGGGACAGGGAGGGTCTGGGGCCAACGTCCTGACTTTC

v_call: TRBV19
j_call: TRBJ1-5
clone_size: .
d_call: TRBD1
cdr3_aa: CASSILGQGNQPQHF
cdr3_nt: TGTGCCAGTAGTATATTAGGACAGGGGAATCAGCCCCAGCATTTT

v_call: TRBV6-5
j_call: TRBJ2-2
clone_size: .
d_call: .
cdr3_aa: CASSLRRGTGELFF
cdr3_nt: TGTGCCAGCAGTCTACGCCGGGGAACCGGGGAGCTGTTTTTT

v_call: TRBV11-2
j_call: TRBJ1-4
clone_size: .
d_call: .
cdr3_aa: CASSFSREKLFF
cdr3_nt: TGTGCCAGCAGCTTTAGTCGGGAAAAACTGTTTTTT

v_call: TRBV7-9
j_call: TRBJ2-7
clone_size: .
d_call: TRBD2
cdr3_aa: CASSLSRGAYEQYF
cdr3_nt: TGTGCCAGCAGCTTAAGTCGGGGGGCCTACGAGCAGTACTTC

v_call: TRBV20-1
j_call: TRBJ2-7
clone_size: .
d_call: .
cdr3_aa: CSAKGTYEQYF
cdr3_nt: TGCAGTGCCAAGGGGACATACGAGCAGTACTTC

v_call: TRBV24-1
j_call: TRBJ1-5
clone_size: .
d_call: .
cdr3_aa: CATSDPRGGNQPQHF
cdr3_nt: TGTGCCACCAGTGATCCCCGGGGGGGGAATCAGCCCCAGCATTTT

v_call: TRBV5-1
j_call: TRBJ1-4
clone_size: .
d_call: .
cdr3_aa: CASSLTRQEAEKLFF
cdr3_nt: TGCGCCAGCAGCCTGACCCGACAGGAGGCCGAAAAACTGTTTTTT

v_call: TRBV5-5
j_call: TRBJ2-7
clone_size: .
d_call: TRBD2
cdr3_aa: CASSFGLAESYEQYF
cdr3_nt: TGTGCCAGCAGCTTTGGACTAGCGGAGTCCTACGAGCAGTACTTC

v_call: TRBV5-8
j_call: TRBJ1-5
clone_size: once
d_call: .
cdr3_aa: CASSLYGNQPQHF
cdr3_nt: TGTGCCAGCAGCTTATATGGCAATCAGCCCCAGCATTTT

v_call: TRBV12-5
j_call: TRBJ1-3
clone_size: .
d_call: .
cdr3_aa: CASGLVSGSSGNTIYF
cdr3_nt: TGTGCTAGTGGTTTGGTATCGGGGTCCTCTGGAAACACCATATATTTT

v_call: TRBV7-2
j_call: TRBJ2-5
clone_size: .
d_call: TRBD2
cdr3_aa: CASRRRGLAGETQYF
cdr3_nt: TGTGCCAGCCGCAGGCGGGGACTAGCGGGAGAGACCCAGTACTTC

v_call: TRBV5-8
j_call: TRBJ2-6
clone_size: .
d_call: .
cdr3_aa: CASSLVGAAGANVLTF
cdr3_nt: TGTGCCAGCAGCTTGGTGGGGGCGGCTGGGGCCAACGTCCTGACTTTC

v_call: TRBV30
j_call: TRBJ1-1
clone_size: .
d_call: .
cdr3_aa: CAWSGQGNWNTEAFF
cdr3_nt: TGTGCCTGGAGTGGCCAGGGGAACTGGAACACTGAAGCTTTCTTT

v_call: TRBV25-1
j_call: TRBJ2-7
clone_size: .
d_call: TRBD2
cdr3_aa: CASSRAGGSYEQYF
cdr3_nt: TGTGCCAGCAGTAGAGCGGGAGGGTCCTACGAGCAGTACTTC

v_call: TRBV4-2
j_call: TRBJ2-5
clone_size: once
d_call: TRBD2
cdr3_aa: CASSPSPGLAGLRETQYF
cdr3_nt: TGTGCCAGCAGCCCCAGCCCAGGACTAGCGGGACTTAGAGAGACCCAGTACTTC

v_call: TRBV2
j_call: TRBJ1-3
clone_size: .
d_call: TRBD1
cdr3_aa: CASSEQGQGNTIYF
cdr3_nt: TGTGCCAGCAGTGAACAGGGACAGGGAAACACCATATATTTT

v_call: TRBV5-1
j_call: TRBJ1-2
clone_size: few
d_call: TRBD1
cdr3_aa: CASSLGTGGGYTF
cdr3_nt: TGCGCCAGCAGCTTGGGGACAGGGGGAGGCTACACCTTC

v_call: TRBV13
j_call: TRBJ2-3
clone_size: few
d_call: TRBD2
cdr3_aa: CASSSKPGTSGGPGTDTQYF
cdr3_nt: TGTGCCAGCAGCTCAAAACCCGGGACTAGCGGGGGGCCCGGAACAGATACGCAGTATTTT

v_call: TRBV4-1
j_call: TRBJ1-5
clone_size: once
d_call: .
cdr3_aa: CASSRIPGTFNQPQHF
cdr3_nt: TGCGCCAGCAGCCGTATCCCCGGGACTTTTAATCAGCCCCAGCATTTT

v_call: TRBV2
j_call: TRBJ2-3
clone_size: .
d_call: .
cdr3_aa: CASSATGGTDTQYF
cdr3_nt: TGTGCCAGCAGTGCTACGGGGGGCACAGATACGCAGTATTTT

v_call: TRBV20-1
j_call: TRBJ2-1
clone_size: .
d_call: TRBD1
cdr3_aa: CSASQGVGLAINEQFF
cdr3_nt: TGCAGTGCTAGTCAGGGGGTGGGTCTAGCAATAAATGAGCAGTTCTTC

v_call: TRBV5-1
j_call: TRBJ2-3
clone_size: .
d_call: TRBD2
cdr3_aa: CASSLASGTPGPRDTQYF
cdr3_nt: TGCGCCAGCAGCTTGGCTAGCGGGACCCCCGGGCCCCGAGATACGCAGTATTTT

v_call: TRBV5-1
j_call: TRBJ2-2
clone_size: many
d_call: .
cdr3_aa: CASSLVVAGPNTGELFF
cdr3_nt: TGCGCCAGCAGCTTGGTTGTGGCGGGACCGAACACCGGGGAGCTGTTTTTT

v_call: TRBV7-9
j_call: TRBJ2-7
clone_size: .
d_call: .
cdr3_aa: CASSTPARPAYEQYF
cdr3_nt: TGTGCCAGCAGCACGCCGGCGAGGCCGGCCTACGAGCAGTACTTC

v_call: TRBV6-5
j_call: TRBJ1-2
clone_size: few
d_call: TRBD1
cdr3_aa: CASRPGQGAFYGYTF
cdr3_nt: TGTGCCAGCAGACCCGGACAGGGGGCCTTCTATGGCTACACCTTC

v_call: TRBV7-2
j_call: TRBJ1-6
clone_size: .
d_call: TRBD1
cdr3_aa: CAMAIRTGAFNSPLHF
cdr3_nt: TGTGCCATGGCTATAAGGACAGGGGCTTTCAATTCACCCCTCCACTTT

v_call: TRBV3-1/TRBV3-2
j_call: TRBJ2-7
clone_size: .
d_call: TRBD1
cdr3_aa: CASSLQGPGEQYF
cdr3_nt: TGTGCCAGCAGCCTACAGGGGCCAGGGGAGCAGTACTTC

v_call: TRBV10-3
j_call: TRBJ1-1
clone_size: .
d_call: .
cdr3_aa: CAISARGNTEAFF
cdr3_nt: TGTGCCATCAGTGCCCGGGGGAACACTGAAGCTTTCTTT

v_call: TRBV24-1
j_call: TRBJ1-5
clone_size: .
d_call: .
cdr3_aa: CATSDWGTGSPQHF
cdr3_nt: TGTGCCACCAGTGACTGGGGTACAGGTAGTCCTCAGCATTTT